The entry below gives a single T cell receptor beta chain sequence along with its context. Assay: immunoSEQ multiplex PCR; the TCRdb copy retains only in-frame clones and omits some. The profile shows about 16,000 clones, about 84% of them singletons. The sample comes from a study of T cell clonotyping in hematopoietic cell transplantation. V lost 0 bases, J lost 3 bases, and 11 bases stayed unmatched. The germline CDR1 and CDR2 sequences are SGHTA and FQGNSA. The CDR3 is 19 residues long. The genes are TRBV7-2 and TRBJ2-2; the match to TRBD2 covers 9 bases. Material: PBMCs, obtained 100 days after allogeneic stem cell transplant. This receptor was taken from a male patient aged 55-69 years who had an allogeneic stem cell transplant from a related donor, so the T cells may come from the graft donor. Some clones in this sample may be carry-over from other donors' samples. CDR3 in amino acids: CASSLAWLAGSSYTGELFF. The CDR3 DNA follows: TGTGCCAGCAGCTTAGCGTGGCTAGCGGGGTCTTCGTACACCGGGGAGCTGTTTTTT.